The next 30 T cell receptor beta chains were all read from a single sample in a study of T cells after yellow fever vaccination (dated by TCRdb to about 2019). To prepare the library, 5' RACE was applied. The sample was run on an Illumina NovaSeq 6000. TCRdb redid the processing of the public reads, applying fastp at Q25 and MiXCR, and retained in-frame beta chains. Each CDR3 protein appears once, grouped with its most common genes and DNA. Within this sample are a few hundred thousand distinct CDR3 sequences, with around 12% of them counted one time only. The ten largest make up 2.5% to 3.5% of the sample. What the treatment or condition label conveys for this sample: live attenuated yellow fever vaccine strain. Sequenced material: CD4+ T cells sorted from PBMCs, taken 15 days after the yellow fever booster vaccination. The origin of the receptors is a man between 18 and 29 years old who received the YFV17D yellow fever vaccine.

There are a few counts of this clonotype. The chain is built from TRBV7-2 and TRBJ2-2; TRBD1 agrees at 8 bases. The V gene's germline CDR1 is SGHTA and CDR2 FQGNSA. The CDR3 has 15 amino acids. J was trimmed by 6 bases and V by 5 bases; bases with no gene match: 8. CDR3 in DNA: TGTGCCAGCAGCACGGACAGGGCCGCTTCCGGGGAGCTGTTTTTT. Translating gives CASSTDRAASGELFF.

The gene calls are TRBV28 and TRBJ1-2; no clear D gene. This CDR3 spans 13 amino acids. Germline-derived CDR1 and CDR2 are MDHEN and SYDVKM. The V end was cut by 6 bases, the J end by 4 bases, with 12 bases between. The CDR3 bases are TGTGCCAGCAGGATCGGGGAGATCTATGGCTACACCTTC. Amino acids: CASRIGEIYGYTF.

This chain uses TRBV12-3 or TRBV12-4 with TRBJ1-5; D is undetermined. Trimming removed 3 bases at V and 0 bases at J, with 6 bases between. The CDR3 covers 14 residues. The CDR3 is CASSFAISNQPQHF. CDR3 nucleotides: TGTGCCAGCAGTTTCGCGATTAGCAATCAGCCCCAGCATTTT.

This clonotype was picked up a small number of times. The chain uses TRBV4-3 and TRBJ1-1, with D unclear. Germline V gene data show CDR1 as LGHNA and CDR2 as YSLEER. The V and J ends lost 0 bases and 1 base respectively, with 3 bases between them. The CDR3 length is 13 residues. The CDR3 reads CASSQEANTEAFF. The CDR3 DNA follows: TGCGCCAGCAGCCAAGAAGCGAACACTGAAGCTTTCTTT.

This chain links TRBV7-3 with TRBJ2-2; 7 bases align to TRBD1. This CDR3 is built from 16 residues. The junction had 6 bases not matched to a gene; V was cut back by 5 bases and J by 0 bases. Germline loops: CDR1 SGHTA, CDR2 FQGTGA. CDR3 amino acids: CASSPHGTANTGELFF. The CDR3 nucleotides read TGTGCCAGCAGCCCCCACGGGACAGCGAACACCGGGGAGCTGTTTTTT.

The V gene is TRBV4-1, the J gene TRBJ2-7, with 8 bases matching TRBD2. From germline, CDR1 is MGHRA and CDR2 YSYEKL. The junction had 8 bases not matched to a gene; V was cut back by 1 base and J by 6 bases. The CDR3 sequence is 15 residues long. The CDR3 reads CASSQGFGGATEQYV. Written as DNA, the CDR3 is TGCGCCAGCAGCCAAGGATTCGGGGGGGCCACCGAGCAGTACGTC.

The gene calls are TRBV20-1 and TRBJ2-2, with D possibly called TRBD1 or TRBD2 (5 bases each). The germline gives CDR1 DFQATT, CDR2 SNEGSKA (reference sequence). V shed 2 bases and J shed 1 base, with 8 bases lying between them. This CDR3 has 14 amino acids. This CDR3 is CSARRDGNTGELFF. CDR3 coding DNA: TGCAGTGCTAGAAGGGACGGGAACACCGGGGAGCTGTTTTTT.

This clonotype was recorded a few times. The V gene is TRBV4-3, the J gene TRBJ1-3; 8 bases agree with TRBD1. The CDR3 length is 16 residues. Germline loops: CDR1 LGHNA, CDR2 YSLEER. With 0 bases clipped from V and 7 bases from J, the junction kept 8 bases outside the gene matches. The CDR3 nucleotides are TGCGCCAGCAGCCAAGAACCGGGACAGGAGAGGAACACCATATATTTT. Protein: CASSQEPGQERNTIYF.

V is TRBV19 and J is TRBJ1-1; 9 bases line up with TRBD1. In germline, CDR1 is LNHDA, CDR2 SQIVND (reference sequence). V was pared by 7 bases and J by 5 bases, with 5 bases of the junction left unmatched. CDR3 length: 13 residues. CDR3 sequence (DNA): TGTGCCAGTACCTGGGACAGGGAGACTGAAGCTTTCTTT. It encodes CASTWDRETEAFF.

The chain joins TRBV6-5 to TRBJ2-7; 11 bases match TRBD1. Germline-derived CDR1 and CDR2 are MNHEY and SVGAGI. Trimming removed 5 bases from V and 3 bases from J; junction bases left unmatched: 9. This CDR3 contains 16 residues. The DNA for the CDR3 is TGTGCCAGCAGTCGCCACTCAGGGACAGGGGGCTACGAGCAGTACGTC. It yields the protein CASSRHSGTGGYEQYV.

This clonotype occurred a few times. The rearrangement joins TRBV29-1 to TRBJ2-3, with unresolved D. The germline CDR1 and CDR2 sequences are SQVTM and ANQGSEA. There are 12 residues in the CDR3. V lost 6 bases and J 4 bases, leaving 11 bases between the germline ends. CDR3 region: CSVATVPDTQYF. CDR3 nucleotides: TGCAGCGTGGCGACGGTACCAGATACGCAGTATTTT.

The rearrangement uses TRBV24-1 and TRBJ2-4; a possible D gene is TRBD1 (6 bases). The length of the CDR3 is 12 residues. Germline CDR1 and CDR2: KGHDR and SFDVKD. Trimming stripped 7 bases from V and 7 bases from J, with 10 bases between. CDR3 sequence reads: CATSITGNIQYF. The CDR3 nucleotides are TGTGCCACCAGCATAACAGGGAACATTCAGTACTTC.

The chain employs TRBV2 and TRBJ2-5; TRBD2 matches at 8 bases. The germline gives CDR1 SNHLY, CDR2 FYNNEI. With V trimmed by 6 bases and J by 1 base, 7 bases remained unmatched. This CDR3 has 15 residues. DNA for the CDR3: TGTGCCAGCAGCCCCTTTAGCGGGGTCCAAGAGACCCAGTACTTC. Protein sequence: CASSPFSGVQETQYF. Variable domain in full (rest from reference TRBV2 and TRBJ2-5): EPEVTQTPSHQVTQMGQEVILRCVPISNHLYFYWYRQILGQKVEFLVSFYNNEISEKSEIFDDQFSVERPDGSNFTLKIRSTKLEDSAMYFCASSPFSGVQETQYFGPGTRLLVL.

The chain combines TRBV9 with TRBJ2-3; D gene ambiguous. The CDR3 is 13 amino acids. Trimming stripped 0 bases from V and 10 bases from J, with 12 bases between. Germline CDR1 is SGDLS and CDR2 is YYNGEE. The CDR3 reads CASSVEYGEAQYF. The DNA of the CDR3 is TGTGCCAGCAGCGTAGAGTACGGTGAAGCGCAGTATTTT.

This clonotype has only a few counts. V usage is TRBV5-1 and J usage is TRBJ2-7; D unclear. The V end was cut by 5 bases, the J end by 6 bases, with 12 bases between. The CDR3 contains 12 residues. Germline-derived CDR1 and CDR2 are SGHRS and YFSETQ. DNA for the CDR3: TGCGCCAGCAGGTTATCGGTTGGCGAGCAGTACTTC. Translating it yields CASRLSVGEQYF.

This clonotype has only a few counts. This chain joins TRBV20-1 and TRBJ2-2, with 12 nucleotides matching TRBD1. The germline gives CDR1 DFQATT, CDR2 SNEGSKA (reference sequence). The CDR3 runs 14 residues. The V gene end was trimmed by 5 bases and the J gene end by 7 bases; junction bases not matched to a gene: 5. The CDR3 region is CSAVGTGGFGELFF. CDR3 bases: TGCAGTGCTGTGGGGACAGGGGGCTTCGGGGAGCTGTTTTTT.

This clonotype was observed a handful of times. This sequence joins TRBV9 and TRBJ2-3; perhaps D is TRBD1 or TRBD2 (5 bases each). The CDR3 length is 13 residues. Germline V gene data show CDR1 as SGDLS and CDR2 as YYNGEE. V shed 0 bases and J shed 5 bases, with 7 bases lying between them. CDR3 protein: CASSVGGGDTQYF. DNA of the CDR3: TGTGCCAGCAGCGTAGGTGGGGGAGATACGCAGTATTTT.

The chain uses TRBV2 and TRBJ1-1, with D possibly matching TRBD1 (6 bases). Germline CDR1 is SNHLY and CDR2 is FYNNEI. The CDR3 has 14 amino acids. V lost 7 bases, J lost 2 bases, and 14 bases lay in between. The CDR3 DNA sequence: TGTGCCAGCACCGGGGTGACAGGAAACACTGAAGCTTTCTTT. This translates into CASTGVTGNTEAFF. Full variable domain (rest looked up from reference TRBV2 and TRBJ1-1): EPEVTQTPSHQVTQMGQEVILRCVPISNHLYFYWYRQILGQKVEFLVSFYNNEISEKSEIFDDQFSVERPDGSNFTLKIRSTKLEDSAMYFCASTGVTGNTEAFFGQGTRLTVV.

This clonotype was detected ten times or more. The CDR3 sequence is CASSETGDFPRGSYEQYF. CDR3 nucleotides: TGCGCCAGCAGTGAGACGGGGGACTTTCCTAGGGGTTCCTACGAGCAGTACTTC. The chain employs TRBV10-1 and TRBJ2-7; perhaps TRBD2 as D (6 bases). V lost 2 bases and J lost 1, with 21 bases in between. Germline-derived CDR1 and CDR2 are WNHNN and SYGVQD (reference sequence). The CDR3 sequence is 18 residues long.

The chain uses TRBV11-1 and TRBJ2-1, with a weak D call TRBD2 (7 bases). This CDR3 comprises 15 residues. Germline-derived CDR1 and CDR2 are SGHAT and FQDESV (reference sequence). V lost 1 base and J lost 5, with 12 bases in between. The CDR3: CASSLGGGGHNEQFF. The CDR3 region has the DNA TGTGCCAGCAGCTTAGGCGGCGGGGGCCACAATGAGCAGTTCTTC.

The chain links TRBV12-3 or TRBV12-4 to TRBJ2-7; 8 bases are a match to TRBD1. With V trimmed by 2 bases and J by 0 bases, 3 bases remained unmatched. This CDR3 region has 15 residues. CDR3 DNA sequence: TGTGCCAGCAGTTTACGGGACAGGCCCTCCTACGAGCAGTACGTC. The encoded protein is CASSLRDRPSYEQYV.

The rearrangement links TRBV5-5 to TRBJ1-2; TRBD1 matches 7 bases. V shed 1 base and J 0 bases; nucleotides not matched to a gene: 3. Germline V gene lookup returns CDR1 SGHKS and CDR2 YYEKEE (reference sequence). The CDR3 is made up of 15 amino acids. The CDR3 region has the DNA TGTGCCAGCAGCTTGCAGGGGGGAGCTAACTATGGCTACACCTTC. This encodes CASSLQGGANYGYTF.

The gene calls are TRBV10-3 and TRBJ1-4; D is perhaps TRBD1 (5 bases). The germline V gene encodes CDR1 ENHRY and CDR2 SYGVKD. The CDR3 is 13 residues long. Trimming shortened V by 6 bases and J by 6 bases, and 11 bases separated the two germline ends. As DNA, the CDR3 is TGTGCCATCAGCCGGGACTTGGATGAAAAACTGTTTTTT. It is translated as CAISRDLDEKLFF.

The V gene is TRBV3-1, the J gene TRBJ2-1, with 9 bases fitting TRBD2. The germline gives CDR1 LGHDT, CDR2 YNNKEL (reference sequence). V lost 0 bases, J lost 6 bases, and 6 bases stayed unmatched. This CDR3 has 16 amino acids. The CDR3 region has the DNA TGTGCCAGCAGCCAAGATCGGCTAGCGGGGCTCAATGAGCAGTTCTTC. This encodes CASSQDRLAGLNEQFF.

The chain recombines TRBV20-1 with TRBJ2-4; either TRBD1 or TRBD2 may supply D (5 bases each). CDR3 length: 12 residues. The ends were cut back, 5 bases at V and 8 bases at J, with 13 bases in the middle. From germline, CDR1 is DFQATT and CDR2 SNEGSKA (reference sequence). The CDR3 is CSAPRGADIQYF. The DNA of the CDR3 is TGCAGTGCTCCGAGGGGCGCCGACATTCAGTACTTC.

The chain couples TRBV7-2 to TRBJ2-1, with 10 bases matching TRBD2. In germline, CDR1 is SGHTA, CDR2 FQGNSA. The CDR3 has 16 amino acids. Trimming removed 4 bases from V and 10 bases from J; junction bases left unmatched: 13. Written as DNA, the CDR3 is TGTGCCAGCAGCTCCCCGAGCGGGGGGGCTTTCGGAGAGCAGTTCTTC. Its protein is CASSSPSGGAFGEQFF.

The chain has TRBV5-5 and TRBJ2-7, with TRBD1 as a possible D gene (5 bases). The CDR3 is 13 residues long. CDR1 and CDR2 from the germline V gene are SGHKS and YYEKEE (reference sequence). Between the trimmed V and J ends, which lost 5 bases and 3 bases, there was a span of 12 bases. The CDR3 spells CASSSTGHYEQYV. The CDR3 DNA reads as TGTGCCAGCAGTTCTACCGGACACTACGAGCAGTACGTC.

This clonotype has only a few counts. The chain employs TRBV4-3 and TRBJ1-2; D uncertain. Germline CDR1 and CDR2: LGHNA and YSLEER. V dropped 0 bases and J dropped 1 base, with 9 bases sitting between them. This CDR3 contains 15 residues. Here the CDR3 DNA reads TGCGCCAGCAGCCAAGAAAATGGGGTTAACTATGGCTACACCTTC. Translated: CASSQENGVNYGYTF.

This chain joins TRBV10-2 and TRBJ2-1; 9 bases map to TRBD2. Germline CDR1 WSHSY, CDR2 SAAADI. This CDR3 contains 15 residues. Unmatched junction bases numbered 4, after V lost 3 bases and J lost 4 bases. DNA of the CDR3: TGCGCCAGCAGTGACGGGGCGGGGGGGTACAATGAGCAGTTCTTC. Translated: CASSDGAGGYNEQFF.

This rearrangement joins TRBV28 to TRBJ1-5, with D possibly TRBD1 on 6 matching bases. Trimming cost V 7 bases and J 6 bases, with 19 bases left between them. The CDR3 has 15 amino acids. The germline V gene has CDR1 MDHEN and CDR2 SYDVKM. The CDR3 is CASIQTRQARQPQHF. As DNA, the CDR3 is TGTGCCAGCATCCAGACCCGACAGGCTCGTCAGCCCCAGCATTTT.